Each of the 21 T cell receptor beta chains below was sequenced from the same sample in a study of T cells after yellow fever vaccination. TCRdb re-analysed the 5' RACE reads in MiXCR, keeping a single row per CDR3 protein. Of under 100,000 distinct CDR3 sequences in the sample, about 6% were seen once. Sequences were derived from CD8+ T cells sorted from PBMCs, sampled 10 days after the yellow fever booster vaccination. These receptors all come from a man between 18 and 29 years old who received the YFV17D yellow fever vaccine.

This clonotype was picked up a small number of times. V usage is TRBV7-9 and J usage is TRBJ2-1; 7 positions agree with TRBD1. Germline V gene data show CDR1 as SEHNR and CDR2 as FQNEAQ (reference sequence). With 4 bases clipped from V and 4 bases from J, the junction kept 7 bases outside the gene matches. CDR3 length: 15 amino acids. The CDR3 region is CASSSTDRVYNEQFF. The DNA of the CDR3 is TGTGCCAGCAGCTCAACAGACAGGGTATACAATGAGCAGTTCTTC.

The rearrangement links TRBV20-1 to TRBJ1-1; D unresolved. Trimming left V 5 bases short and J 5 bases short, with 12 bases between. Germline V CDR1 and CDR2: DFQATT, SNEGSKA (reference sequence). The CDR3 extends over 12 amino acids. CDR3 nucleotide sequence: TGCAGTGCTCTGGGCCTGCGGACTGAAGCTTTCTTT. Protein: CSALGLRTEAFF.

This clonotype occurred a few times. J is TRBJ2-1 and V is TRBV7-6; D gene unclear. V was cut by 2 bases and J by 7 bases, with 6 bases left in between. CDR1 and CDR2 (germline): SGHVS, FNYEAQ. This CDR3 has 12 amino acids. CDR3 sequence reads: CASSLKGNEQFF. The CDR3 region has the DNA TGTGCCAGCAGCTTAAAAGGGAATGAGCAGTTCTTC.

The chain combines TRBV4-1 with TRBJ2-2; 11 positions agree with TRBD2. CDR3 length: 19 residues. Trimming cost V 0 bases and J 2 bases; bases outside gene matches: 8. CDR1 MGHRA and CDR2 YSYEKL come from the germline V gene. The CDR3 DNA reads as TGCGCCAGCAGCCAAGACACGCTAGCGGGGGGATATAACACCGGGGAGCTGTTTTTT. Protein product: CASSQDTLAGGYNTGELFF.

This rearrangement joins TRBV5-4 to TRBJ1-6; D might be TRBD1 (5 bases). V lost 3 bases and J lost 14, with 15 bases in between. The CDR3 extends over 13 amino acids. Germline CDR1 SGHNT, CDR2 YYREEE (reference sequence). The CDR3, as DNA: TGTGCCAGCAGCTCCGACAGCGCTAGGTCCCTCCACTTT. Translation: CASSSDSARSLHF.

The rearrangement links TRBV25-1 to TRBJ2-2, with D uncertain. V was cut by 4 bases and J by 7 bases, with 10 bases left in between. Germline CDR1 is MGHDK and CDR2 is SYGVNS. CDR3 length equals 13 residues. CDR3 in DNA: TGTGCCAGCAGTGGGACCTTTAGCGGGGAGCTGTTTTTT. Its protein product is CASSGTFSGELFF. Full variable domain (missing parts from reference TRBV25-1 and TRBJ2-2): EADIYQTPRYLVIGTGKKITLECSQTMGHDKMYWYQQDPGMELHLIHYSYGVNSTEKGDLSSESTVSRIRTEHFPLTLESARPSHTSQYLCASSGTFSGELFFGEGSRLTVL.

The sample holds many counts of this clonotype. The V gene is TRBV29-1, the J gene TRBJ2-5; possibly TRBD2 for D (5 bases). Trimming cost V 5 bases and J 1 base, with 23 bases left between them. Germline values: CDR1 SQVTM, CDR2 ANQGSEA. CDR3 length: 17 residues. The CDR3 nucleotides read TGCAGCGTTCGGGGTACAATCTTTCCGTCGGCCCAAGAGACCCAGTACTTC. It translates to CSVRGTIFPSAQETQYF.

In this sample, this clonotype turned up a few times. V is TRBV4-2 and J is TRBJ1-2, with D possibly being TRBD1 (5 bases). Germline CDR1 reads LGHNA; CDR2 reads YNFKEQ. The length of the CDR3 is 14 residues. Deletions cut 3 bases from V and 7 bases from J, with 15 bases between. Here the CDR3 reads CASSQQGEASGYTF. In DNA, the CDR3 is TGTGCCAGCAGCCAGCAGGGAGAGGCTTCTGGCTACACCTTC.

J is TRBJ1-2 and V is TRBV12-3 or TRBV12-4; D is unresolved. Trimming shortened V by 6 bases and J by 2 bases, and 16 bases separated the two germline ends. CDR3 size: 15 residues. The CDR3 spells CASSRLVGNNYGYTF. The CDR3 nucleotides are TGTGCCAGCAGCCGTTTGGTTGGAAACAACTATGGCTACACCTTC.

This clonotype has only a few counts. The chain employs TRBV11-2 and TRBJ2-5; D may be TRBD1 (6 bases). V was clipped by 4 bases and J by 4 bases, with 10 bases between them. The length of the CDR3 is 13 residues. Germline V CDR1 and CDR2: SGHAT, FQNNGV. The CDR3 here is CASSWGRTETQYF. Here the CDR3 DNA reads TGTGCCAGCAGCTGGGGGCGTACAGAGACCCAGTACTTC.

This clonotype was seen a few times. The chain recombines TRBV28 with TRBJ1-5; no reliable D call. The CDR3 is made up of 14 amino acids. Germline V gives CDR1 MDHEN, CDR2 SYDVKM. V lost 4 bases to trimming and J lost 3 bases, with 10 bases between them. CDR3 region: CASSWGLNNQPQHF. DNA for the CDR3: TGTGCCAGCAGTTGGGGTTTGAACAATCAGCCCCAGCATTTT.

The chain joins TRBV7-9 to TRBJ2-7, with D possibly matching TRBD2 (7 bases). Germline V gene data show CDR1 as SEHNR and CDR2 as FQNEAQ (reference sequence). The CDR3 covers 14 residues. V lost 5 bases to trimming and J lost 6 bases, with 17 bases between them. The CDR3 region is CASSTTAGAGEQYF. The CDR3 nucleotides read TGTGCCAGCAGCACGACCGCGGGGGCGGGCGAGCAGTACTTC.

CDR3 region: CASSLQGWTEAFF. CDR3 nucleotides: TGTGCCAGCAGCCTACAGGGGTGGACTGAAGCTTTCTTT. The chain recombines TRBV7-9 with TRBJ1-1, with 7 bases lining up with TRBD1. V trimming: 5 bases; J trimming: 5 bases; junction bases outside the gene matches: 5. Germline CDR1 SEHNR, CDR2 FQNEAQ (reference sequence). The CDR3 contains 13 residues. The whole variable domain, remainder taken from reference TRBV7-9 and TRBJ1-1, is DTGVSQNPRHKITKRGQNVTFRCDPISEHNRLYWYRQTLGQGPEFLTYFQNEAQLEKSRLLSDRFSAERPKGSFSTLEIQRTEQGDSAMYLCASSLQGWTEAFFGQGTRLTVV.

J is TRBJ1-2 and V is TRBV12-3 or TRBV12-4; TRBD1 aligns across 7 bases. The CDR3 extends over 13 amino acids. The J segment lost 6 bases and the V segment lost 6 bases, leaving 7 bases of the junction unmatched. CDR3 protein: CASSTTGSHGYTF. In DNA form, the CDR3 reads TGTGCCAGCAGCACGACAGGGTCCCATGGCTACACCTTC.

CDR3 DNA: TGTGCCAGCAGGGTGGTGGATTCACCCCTCCACTTT. This gives the protein CASRVVDSPLHF. V usage is TRBV5-6 and J usage is TRBJ1-6; the D is unclear. CDR3 length equals 12 residues. Germline values: CDR1 SGHDT, CDR2 YYEEEE. V was clipped by 5 bases and J by 8 bases, with 8 bases between them.

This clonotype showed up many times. The CDR3 protein is CASSFDPGTGADTQYF. The CDR3 nucleotides are TGCGCCAGCAGCTTCGATCCCGGGACAGGGGCGGATACGCAGTATTTT. The chain employs TRBV5-1 and TRBJ2-3; 10 nucleotides agree with TRBD1. From germline, CDR1 is SGHRS and CDR2 YFSETQ. V was clipped by 2 bases and J by 6 bases; unmatched bases: 9. The CDR3 has 16 amino acids.

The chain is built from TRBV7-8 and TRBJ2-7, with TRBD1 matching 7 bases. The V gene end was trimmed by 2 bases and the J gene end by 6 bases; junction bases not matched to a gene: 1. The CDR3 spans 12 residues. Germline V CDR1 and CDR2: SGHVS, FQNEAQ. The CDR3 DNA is TGTGCCAGCAGCTTACACAGGGGCGAGCAGTACTTC. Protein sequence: CASSLHRGEQYF.

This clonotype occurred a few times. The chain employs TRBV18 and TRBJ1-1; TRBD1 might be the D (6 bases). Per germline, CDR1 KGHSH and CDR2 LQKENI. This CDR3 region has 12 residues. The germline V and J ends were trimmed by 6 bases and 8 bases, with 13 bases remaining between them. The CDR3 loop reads CASSPGGREAFF. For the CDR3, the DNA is TGTGCCAGCTCCCCGGGGGGCAGGGAAGCTTTCTTT.

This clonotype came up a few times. The CDR3 DNA reads as TGTGCCAGCAGCCATAAACTAGCGGGGTACCAAGAGACCCAGTACTTC. This sequence encodes CASSHKLAGYQETQYF. The V and J genes are TRBV7-2 and TRBJ2-5; the match to TRBD2 covers 10 bases. This CDR3 is built from 16 residues. CDR1 is SGHTA and CDR2 is FQGNSA in the germline V gene. Trimming cost V 5 bases and J 0 bases; bases outside gene matches: 6.

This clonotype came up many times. CDR3 DNA sequence: TGTGCCAGCACTCCCTACGGCCCGACCGGGGAGCTGTTTTTT. Its protein is CASTPYGPTGELFF. The chain has TRBV6-5 and TRBJ2-2; no clear D gene. The CDR3 totals 14 residues. The germline gives CDR1 MNHEY, CDR2 SVGAGI. V gave up 7 bases and J gave up 5 bases, with 14 bases separating them.

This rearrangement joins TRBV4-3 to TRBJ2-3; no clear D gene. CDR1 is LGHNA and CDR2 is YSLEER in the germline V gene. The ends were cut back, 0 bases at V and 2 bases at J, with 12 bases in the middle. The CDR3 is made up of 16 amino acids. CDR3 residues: CASSQDAGGSTDTQYF. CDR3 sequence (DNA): TGCGCCAGCAGCCAAGACGCCGGCGGATCCACAGATACGCAGTATTTT.